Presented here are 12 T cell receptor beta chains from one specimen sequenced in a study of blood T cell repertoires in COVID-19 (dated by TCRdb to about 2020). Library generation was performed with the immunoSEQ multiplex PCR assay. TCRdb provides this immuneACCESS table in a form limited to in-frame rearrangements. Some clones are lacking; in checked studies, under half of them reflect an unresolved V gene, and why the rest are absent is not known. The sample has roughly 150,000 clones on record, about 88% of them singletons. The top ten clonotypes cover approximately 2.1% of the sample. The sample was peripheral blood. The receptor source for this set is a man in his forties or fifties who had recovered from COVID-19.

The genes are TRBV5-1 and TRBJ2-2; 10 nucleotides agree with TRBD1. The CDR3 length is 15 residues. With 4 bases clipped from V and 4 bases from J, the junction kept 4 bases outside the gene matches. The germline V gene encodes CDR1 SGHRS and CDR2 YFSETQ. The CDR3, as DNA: TGCGCCAGCAGCCGGACAGGGGGTAGCACCGGGGAGCTGTTTTTT. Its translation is CASSRTGGSTGELFF.

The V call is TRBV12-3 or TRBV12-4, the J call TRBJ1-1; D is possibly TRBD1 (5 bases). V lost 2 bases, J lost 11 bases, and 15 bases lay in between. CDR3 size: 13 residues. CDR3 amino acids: CASSLQGAMMAFF. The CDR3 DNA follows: TGTGCCAGCAGTTTACAAGGGGCTATGATGGCTTTCTTT.

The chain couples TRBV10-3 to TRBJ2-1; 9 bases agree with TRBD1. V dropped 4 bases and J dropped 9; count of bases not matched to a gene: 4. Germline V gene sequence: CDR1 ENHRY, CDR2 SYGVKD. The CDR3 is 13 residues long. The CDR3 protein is CAISGTGDGEQFF. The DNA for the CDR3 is TGTGCCATCAGTGGGACAGGGGACGGTGAGCAGTTCTTC.

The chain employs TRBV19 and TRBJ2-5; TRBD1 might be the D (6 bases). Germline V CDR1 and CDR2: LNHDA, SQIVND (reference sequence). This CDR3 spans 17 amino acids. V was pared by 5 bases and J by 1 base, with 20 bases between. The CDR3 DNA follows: TGTGCCAGTAGTTTAAGACGACAGGCCGGCTTCCAAGAGACCCAGTACTTC. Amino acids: CASSLRRQAGFQETQYF.

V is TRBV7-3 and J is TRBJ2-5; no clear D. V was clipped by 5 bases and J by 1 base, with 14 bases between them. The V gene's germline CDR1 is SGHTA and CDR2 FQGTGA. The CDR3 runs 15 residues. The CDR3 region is CASSPGAGAQETQYF. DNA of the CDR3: TGTGCCAGCAGCCCAGGCGCCGGCGCCCAAGAGACCCAGTACTTC.

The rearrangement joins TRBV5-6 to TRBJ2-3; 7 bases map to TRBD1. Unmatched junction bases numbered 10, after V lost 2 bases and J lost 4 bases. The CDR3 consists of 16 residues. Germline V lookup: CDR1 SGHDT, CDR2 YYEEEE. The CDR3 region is CASSFRTTGVSDTQYF. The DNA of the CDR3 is TGTGCCAGCAGCTTTAGGACAACAGGGGTGTCAGATACGCAGTATTTT.

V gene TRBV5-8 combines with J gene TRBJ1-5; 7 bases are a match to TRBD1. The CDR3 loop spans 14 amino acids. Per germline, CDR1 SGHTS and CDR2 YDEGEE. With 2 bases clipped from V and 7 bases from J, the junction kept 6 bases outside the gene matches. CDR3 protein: CASSFRQGGQPQHF. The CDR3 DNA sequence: TGTGCCAGCAGCTTCCGACAGGGAGGACAGCCCCAGCATTTT.

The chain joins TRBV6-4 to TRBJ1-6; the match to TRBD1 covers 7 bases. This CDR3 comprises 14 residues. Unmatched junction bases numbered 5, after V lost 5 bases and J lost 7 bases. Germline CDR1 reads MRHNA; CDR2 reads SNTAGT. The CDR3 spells CASSYSGGNSPLHF. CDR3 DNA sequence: TGTGCCAGCAGTTATTCAGGGGGGAATTCACCCCTCCACTTT.

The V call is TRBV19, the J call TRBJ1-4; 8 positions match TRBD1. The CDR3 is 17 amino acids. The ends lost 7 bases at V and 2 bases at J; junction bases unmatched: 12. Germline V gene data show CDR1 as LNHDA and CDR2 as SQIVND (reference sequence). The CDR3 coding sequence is TGTGCCAGTACCCCGTCCCAGGGGGCAAGGACTAATGAAAAACTGTTTTTT. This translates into CASTPSQGARTNEKLFF.

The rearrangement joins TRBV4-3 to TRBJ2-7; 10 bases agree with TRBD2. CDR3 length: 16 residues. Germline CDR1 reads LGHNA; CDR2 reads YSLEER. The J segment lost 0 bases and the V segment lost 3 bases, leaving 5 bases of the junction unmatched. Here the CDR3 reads CASSHGLAESSYEQYF. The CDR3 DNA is TGCGCCAGCAGCCACGGACTAGCGGAAAGCTCCTACGAGCAGTACTTC.

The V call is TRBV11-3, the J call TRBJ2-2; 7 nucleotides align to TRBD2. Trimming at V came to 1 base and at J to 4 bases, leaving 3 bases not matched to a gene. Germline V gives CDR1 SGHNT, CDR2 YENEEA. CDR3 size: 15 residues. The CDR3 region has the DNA TGTGCCAGCAGCTTAGGAGGCGGGGGCACCGGGGAGCTGTTTTTT. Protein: CASSLGGGGTGELFF.

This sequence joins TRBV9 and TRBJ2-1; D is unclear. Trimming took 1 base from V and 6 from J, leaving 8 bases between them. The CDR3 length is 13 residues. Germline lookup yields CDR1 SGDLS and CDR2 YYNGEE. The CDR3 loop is CASSVYPGNEQFF. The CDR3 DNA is TGTGCCAGCAGCGTATACCCGGGCAATGAGCAGTTCTTC. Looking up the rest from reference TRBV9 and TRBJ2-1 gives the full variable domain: DSGVTQTPKHLITATGQRVTLRCSPRSGDLSVYWYQQSLDQGLQFLIQYYNGEERAKGNILERFSAQQFPDLHSELNLSSLELGDSALYFCASSVYPGNEQFFGPGTRLTVL.